Listed below are T cell receptor beta chains from one sample, sequenced in a study of ipilimumab plus nivolumab after autologous stem cell transplantation. Libraries were prepared by immunoSEQ multiplex PCR; TCRdb keeps only in-frame clonotypes and omits some of them. The repertoire holds some 9,300 clones, with 60% to 80% as singletons. The sequences come from PBMCs, collected in a trial of ipilimumab plus nivolumab as post-transplant consolidation. The receptors were gathered from a female donor with multiple myeloma. CDR3s include the opening cysteine and the closing phenylalanine or tryptophan. D genes are given only for firm matches. Clone size is not always given. Where it is, it says once, few, many or a class for expanded clones.

TRBD1	TRBJ2-7	-	TRBV4-1	TGCGCCAGCAGCCAATCCCCGACAGGGGAGGCCTACGAGCAGTACTTC	CASSQSPTGEAYEQYF
-	TRBJ2-7	-	TRBV7-2	TGTGCCAGCAGCTTATCTTTTAGCGCCTACGAGCAGTACTTC	CASSLSFSAYEQYF
TRBD1	TRBJ1-1	-	TRBV5-1	TGCGCCAGCAGCGCGACAGGGGGAAAAACTGAAGCTTTCTTT	CASSATGGKTEAFF
TRBD1	TRBJ1-6	-	TRBV6-1	TGTGCCAGCAGTGAACGAGACAGGGGGTTTTCAGGAACCTATAATTCACCCCTCCACTTT	CASSERDRGFSGTYNSPLHF
-	TRBJ2-5	-	TRBV11-2	TGTGCCAGCAGCTTAATGAGTAGCGGCCAAGAGACCCAGTACTTC	CASSLMSSGQETQYF
-	TRBJ2-1	-	TRBV9	TGTGCCAGCAGCGCCTATGGAGGGTACAACAATGAGCAGTTCTTC	CASSAYGGYNNEQFF
TRBD2	TRBJ2-7	few	TRBV10-1	TGCGCCAGCAGTCGAGGACTAGCGTATGAGCAGTACTTC	CASSRGLAYEQYF
-	TRBJ1-2	-	TRBV7-2	TGTGCCAGCAGCATCGTGGAAAGAGCAGGCTACACCTTC	CASSIVERAGYTF
TRBD1	TRBJ1-1	few	TRBV27	TGTGCCAGCAGTTTACCTCAGGGGGGAGCTTTCTTT	CASSLPQGGAFF
-	TRBJ2-4	-	TRBV6-6	TGTGCCAGTCTAGCGTCCGCCAAAAACATTCAGTACTTC	CASLASAKNIQYF
TRBD1	TRBJ1-1	few	TRBV5-4	TGTGCCAGCAGTTCGGGACAGAAGAACACTGAAGCTTTCTTT	CASSSGQKNTEAFF
-	TRBJ2-3	-	TRBV7-3	TGTGCCAGCAGCTTAAAAAGAGGTAGCTTGGCAGATACGCAGTATTTT	CASSLKRGSLADTQYF
TRBD2	TRBJ2-3	-	TRBV28	TGTGCCAGCAGTTTAACACTAGCGGGAGGCCTTAGCACAGATACGCAGTATTTT	CASSLTLAGGLSTDTQYF
TRBD1	TRBJ1-5	-	TRBV27	TGTGCCAGCAGTTCCGGGACAGGGGGTTTTCAGCCCCAGCATTTT	CASSSGTGGFQPQHF
-	TRBJ2-5	-	TRBV10-3	TGTGCCATCAGTGAACGAAGATTGATTATCGTCGACGAGACCCAGTACTTC	CAISERRLIIVDETQYF
-	TRBJ1-1	-	TRBV5-1	TGCGCCAGCAGCTTGGGGGCCCCAGCTGAAGCTTTCTTT	CASSLGAPAEAFF
-	TRBJ2-5	-	TRBV11-2	TGTGCCAGCAGCTTAGGAGACAGAGAAGAGACCCAGTACTTC	CASSLGDREETQYF
-	TRBJ2-5	-	TRBV6-5	TGTGCCAGCAGTTACACAGGGGCGGGGTACCAAAAGACCCAGTACTTC	CASSYTGAGYQKTQYF
-	TRBJ2-7	-	TRBV5-1	TGCGCCAGCAGCTCGGGACCCTCCGAGCAGTACTTC	CASSSGPSEQYF
-	TRBJ1-3	-	TRBV7-2	TGTGCCAGCAGCTTAGATAGCTCTGGAAACACCATATATTTT	CASSLDSSGNTIYF
-	TRBJ2-2	-	TRBV7-9	TGTGCCAGCAGCTTTTTTGTGACAACGAACACCGGGGAGCTGTTTTTT	CASSFFVTTNTGELFF
-	TRBJ2-7	-	TRBV6-5	TGTGCCAGCAGCGACCCCTGGGCCTACGAGCAGTACTTC	CASSDPWAYEQYF
-	TRBJ1-5	-	TRBV6-1	TGTGCCAGCAGTCGACAGAATCAGCCCCAGCATTTT	CASSRQNQPQHF
-	TRBJ2-7	-	TRBV11-2	TGTGCCAGCAGCCCGTTCCTTGCTGGGGCCTACGAGCAGTACTTC	CASSPFLAGAYEQYF
-	TRBJ2-1	-	TRBV5-1	TGCGCCAGCAGCTTGGAGGGCGGGCCCTCGGATGAGCAGTTCTTC	CASSLEGGPSDEQFF
-	TRBJ2-7	medium-sized	TRBV5-1	TGCGCCAGCAGCCTGTTGGAGGCCGCGGGACCTGAGCAGTACTTC	CASSLLEAAGPEQYF
-	TRBJ1-5	few	TRBV6-6	TGTGCCGGAGGTCAGCCCCAGCATTTT	CAGGQPQHF
-	TRBJ2-1	-	TRBV30	TGTGCCTGGAGTAGCCAGAATGAGCAGTTCTTC	CAWSSQNEQFF
TRBD2	TRBJ2-7	-	TRBV18	TGTGCCAGCTCACCACGGCAAGCGGGAAGCTCCTACGAGCAGTACTTC	CASSPRQAGSSYEQYF
-	TRBJ2-2	-	TRBV6-5	TGTGCCAGCAGATCACACTCGAACACCGGGGAGCTGTTTTTT	CASRSHSNTGELFF
-	TRBJ1-3	-	TRBV14	TGTGCCAGCAGCCAAGATGTTACGGTTGGAAACACCGTATATTTT	CASSQDVTVGNTVYF
TRBD2	TRBJ2-5	once	TRBV11-2	TGTGCCAGCAGCTTAGCCTCTAGCGGGGGGGAGACCCAGTACTTC	CASSLASSGGETQYF
-	TRBJ2-1	-	TRBV27	TGTGCCAGCAAGGGTCCCCCCTACAATGAGCAGTTCTTC	CASKGPPYNEQFF
-	TRBJ2-7	medium-sized	TRBV28	TGTGCCAGCAGGAGGGAACCGGGACACCGTACCTACGAGCAGTACTTC	CASRREPGHRTYEQYF
-	TRBJ1-1	-	TRBV11-2	TGTGCCAGCAGCCTGCCTCTTGTGTCCACTGAAGCTTTCTTT	CASSLPLVSTEAFF
-	TRBJ2-5	-	TRBV7-2	TGTGCCAGCAGCTTGGGGTCGTTTGATAAAGAGACCCAGTACTTC	CASSLGSFDKETQYF
-	TRBJ2-7	-	TRBV6-5	TGTGCCAGCAGTTACTCGGCAGGGTTCTACGAGCAGTACTTC	CASSYSAGFYEQYF
TRBD2	TRBJ2-7	-	TRBV6-6	TGTGCCAGCAGTCGGACTAGCGGCCACGAGCAGTACTTC	CASSRTSGHEQYF
TRBD1	TRBJ2-7	-	TRBV6-1	TGTGCCAGCAAAGTTGGGGCAGGGGGTAAAGACGAGCAGTACTTC	CASKVGAGGKDEQYF
-	TRBJ2-5	-	TRBV9	TGTGCCAGCAGCGATGGGGGTAAAAAGACCCAGTACTTC	CASSDGGKKTQYF
-	TRBJ2-2	-	TRBV19	TGTGCCAGTAGTATGGCCGGTGCGAACACCGGGGAGCTGTTTTTT	CASSMAGANTGELFF
-	TRBJ2-7	-	TRBV10-1	TGCGCCAGCAGTGAGTCCACGGGGGACTCCTACGAGCAGTACTTC	CASSESTGDSYEQYF
-	TRBJ1-2	-	TRBV4-1	TGCGCCAGCAGCCAAGAATGGCGCACCCCCGTAGGGGGCTACACCTTC	CASSQEWRTPVGGYTF
-	TRBJ2-5	-	TRBV2	TGTGCCAGTTTGGACAGTAACCAAGAGACCCAGTACTTC	CASLDSNQETQYF
-	TRBJ1-1	-	TRBV11-1	TGCGCCAGCTCCTCACAGAACACTGAAGCTTTCTTT	CASSSQNTEAFF
-	TRBJ2-5	-	TRBV5-4	TGTGCCAGCAGCTCGGCACTAGAGCAAGAGACCCAGTACTTC	CASSSALEQETQYF
TRBD1	TRBJ2-7	once	TRBV7-3	TGTGCCAGCAGCTGGCCGGGACAGGTCTACGAGCAGTACTTC	CASSWPGQVYEQYF
-	TRBJ2-7	few	TRBV7-9	TGTGCCAGCAGCTTACGGGACGGTGAAGGGGACGAGCAGTACTTC	CASSLRDGEGDEQYF
-	TRBJ1-2	-	TRBV7-2	TGTGCCAGCAGCCCCGGGCCTGGGGGCGCCTATGGCTACACCTTC	CASSPGPGGAYGYTF
TRBD2	TRBJ2-3	-	TRBV7-7	TGTGCTAGCAGCCCGACTAGCGGGACGGCGGGTACGCAGTATTTT	CASSPTSGTAGTQYF
-	TRBJ1-4	-	TRBV5-4	TGTGCCAGCAGCCGGGATCCCGACAGGATAGAAAAACTGTTTTTT	CASSRDPDRIEKLFF